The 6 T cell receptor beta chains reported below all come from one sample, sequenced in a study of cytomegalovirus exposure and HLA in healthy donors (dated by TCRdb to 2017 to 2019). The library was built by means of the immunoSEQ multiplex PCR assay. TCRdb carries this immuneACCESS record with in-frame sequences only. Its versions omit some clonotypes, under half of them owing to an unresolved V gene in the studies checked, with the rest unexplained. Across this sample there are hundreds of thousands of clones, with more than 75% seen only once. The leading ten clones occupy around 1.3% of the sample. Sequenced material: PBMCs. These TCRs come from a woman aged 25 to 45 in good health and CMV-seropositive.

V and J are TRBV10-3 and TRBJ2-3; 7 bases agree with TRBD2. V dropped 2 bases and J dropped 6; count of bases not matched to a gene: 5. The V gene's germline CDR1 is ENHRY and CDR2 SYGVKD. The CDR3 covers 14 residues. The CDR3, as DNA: TGTGCCATCAGTGAGGCAGTAGCGGGTGATACGCAGTATTTT. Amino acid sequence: CAISEAVAGDTQYF.

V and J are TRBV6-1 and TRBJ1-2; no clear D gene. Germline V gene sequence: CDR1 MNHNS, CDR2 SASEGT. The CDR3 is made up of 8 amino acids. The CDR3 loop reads CASGGYTF. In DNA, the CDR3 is TGTGCGTCAGGAGGCTACACCTTC.

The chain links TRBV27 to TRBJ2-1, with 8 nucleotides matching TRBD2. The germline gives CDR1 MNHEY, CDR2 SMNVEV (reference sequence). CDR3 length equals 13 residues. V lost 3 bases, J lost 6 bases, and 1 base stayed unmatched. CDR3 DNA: TGTGCCAGCAGTTTCGGGACTAGCAATGAGCAGTTCTTC. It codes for CASSFGTSNEQFF.

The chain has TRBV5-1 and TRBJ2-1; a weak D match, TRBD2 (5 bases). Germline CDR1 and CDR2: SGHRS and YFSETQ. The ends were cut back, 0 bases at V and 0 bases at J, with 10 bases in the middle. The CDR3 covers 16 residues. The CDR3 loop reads CASSLAPAGSYNEQFF. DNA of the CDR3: TGCGCCAGCAGCTTGGCCCCTGCGGGCTCCTACAATGAGCAGTTCTTC.

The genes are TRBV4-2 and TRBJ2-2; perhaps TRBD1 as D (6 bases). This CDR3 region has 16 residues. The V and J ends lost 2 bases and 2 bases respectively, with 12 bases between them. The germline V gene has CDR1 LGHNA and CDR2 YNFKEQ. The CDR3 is CASSQRQAVNTGELFF. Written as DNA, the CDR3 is TGTGCCAGCAGCCAACGACAGGCGGTCAACACCGGGGAGCTGTTTTTT.

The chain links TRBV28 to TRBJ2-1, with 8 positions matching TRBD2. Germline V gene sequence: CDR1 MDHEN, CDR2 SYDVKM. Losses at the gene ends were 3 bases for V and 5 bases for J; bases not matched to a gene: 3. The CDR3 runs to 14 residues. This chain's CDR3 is CASSFSGTHNEQFF. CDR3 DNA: TGTGCCAGCAGTTTTAGCGGGACGCACAATGAGCAGTTCTTC.